A selection of T cell receptor beta chains follows, all from one sample in a study of blood T cell repertoires in COVID-19. Produced via immunoSEQ multiplex PCR; TCRdb's table is partial and in-frame only. Of around 190,000 clones detected, over 75% appear once; the ten largest clones hold around 7%. The sequenced sample was peripheral blood. These receptor sequences come from a man between 65 and 80 years old with active or convalescent COVID-19. Both conserved end residues are trimmed from each CDR3. Each record gives: D gene, V gene, J gene, CDR3 protein. A D gene is named only where the DNA matches it firmly.

D gene: TRBD2
V gene: TRBV30
J gene: TRBJ2-5
CDR3 protein: AFHSRGGEETQY

D gene: .
V gene: TRBV11-2
J gene: TRBJ2-7
CDR3 protein: ASSSMGGGEQY

D gene: .
V gene: TRBV11-2
J gene: TRBJ2-5
CDR3 protein: ASTVQGRQETQY

D gene: TRBD2
V gene: TRBV6-6
J gene: TRBJ2-7
CDR3 protein: ASSYSGTSGLYEQY

D gene: .
V gene: TRBV7-9
J gene: TRBJ1-1
CDR3 protein: ASSFTGFGTEAF

D gene: TRBD2
V gene: TRBV24-1
J gene: TRBJ2-1
CDR3 protein: ATSAPYSGDYNEQF

D gene: .
V gene: TRBV27
J gene: TRBJ2-7
CDR3 protein: ASSPQGVSYEQY

D gene: TRBD1
V gene: TRBV5-4
J gene: TRBJ1-4
CDR3 protein: ASSHLDRGDEKLF

D gene: TRBD1
V gene: TRBV6-4
J gene: TRBJ2-1
CDR3 protein: ASSEQGVNNEQF

D gene: .
V gene: TRBV18
J gene: TRBJ1-4
CDR3 protein: ASSLNDRKTNEKLF

D gene: TRBD1
V gene: TRBV6-1
J gene: TRBJ1-1
CDR3 protein: ASSEVTGKNTEAF

D gene: .
V gene: TRBV29-1
J gene: TRBJ1-6
CDR3 protein: SVQLDSLNSPLH

D gene: TRBD1
V gene: TRBV16
J gene: TRBJ2-5
CDR3 protein: ASSQLRGRQETQY

D gene: .
V gene: TRBV7-8
J gene: TRBJ2-1
CDR3 protein: ASSLVLSTDEQF

D gene: TRBD1
V gene: TRBV5-4
J gene: TRBJ2-1
CDR3 protein: ASSLEGTGGVNEQF

D gene: TRBD2
V gene: TRBV5-1
J gene: TRBJ2-3
CDR3 protein: ASSSGTLAGGSTDTQY

D gene: .
V gene: TRBV3-1/TRBV3-2
J gene: TRBJ1-1
CDR3 protein: ASTGSGVYTEAF

D gene: .
V gene: TRBV3-1/TRBV3-2
J gene: TRBJ1-1
CDR3 protein: ASSQGGDTEAF

D gene: TRBD2
V gene: TRBV18
J gene: TRBJ2-2
CDR3 protein: ASSPPSSSGGLSTGELF

D gene: .
V gene: TRBV5-1
J gene: TRBJ1-1
CDR3 protein: ASNVGTQGHTEAF

D gene: TRBD2
V gene: TRBV9
J gene: TRBJ2-7
CDR3 protein: ASSVGLAGYEQY

D gene: .
V gene: TRBV18
J gene: TRBJ1-2
CDR3 protein: ASSPTDSHEGYT

D gene: .
V gene: TRBV7-2
J gene: TRBJ1-1
CDR3 protein: ASSLTPMNTEAF

D gene: .
V gene: TRBV3-1/TRBV3-2
J gene: TRBJ1-1
CDR3 protein: ASSQESGLGAF

D gene: .
V gene: TRBV27
J gene: TRBJ2-3
CDR3 protein: ASSSNRGTDTQY

D gene: TRBD1
V gene: TRBV6-1
J gene: TRBJ2-2
CDR3 protein: ASSDPGRGPYTGELF

D gene: .
V gene: TRBV9
J gene: TRBJ1-6
CDR3 protein: ASSVAANGYNSPLH

D gene: TRBD2
V gene: TRBV28
J gene: TRBJ2-2
CDR3 protein: ASRQPGTSGTGELF

D gene: .
V gene: TRBV9
J gene: TRBJ2-3
CDR3 protein: ASSPTINTDTQY

D gene: TRBD1
V gene: TRBV6-6
J gene: TRBJ1-4
CDR3 protein: ASSQQGTANEKLF

D gene: TRBD1
V gene: TRBV5-5
J gene: TRBJ2-7
CDR3 protein: ASSPGQTNYYEQY

D gene: .
V gene: TRBV3-1/TRBV3-2
J gene: TRBJ1-1
CDR3 protein: ASSQAGEAF

D gene: .
V gene: TRBV5-1
J gene: TRBJ1-4
CDR3 protein: ASSLGRENEKLF

D gene: TRBD1
V gene: TRBV7-9
J gene: TRBJ2-1
CDR3 protein: ASSRDSDNEQF

D gene: .
V gene: TRBV6-5
J gene: TRBJ2-5
CDR3 protein: ATNRWDTSQETQY

D gene: TRBD1
V gene: TRBV5-1
J gene: TRBJ1-6
CDR3 protein: ASSLALGTGNNSPLH

D gene: .
V gene: TRBV6-1
J gene: TRBJ2-3
CDR3 protein: ASSESGSDTQY

D gene: .
V gene: TRBV7-9
J gene: TRBJ2-7
CDR3 protein: ASSFPPTGTSYEQY

D gene: TRBD1
V gene: TRBV4-1
J gene: TRBJ1-2
CDR3 protein: ASSQSSTGGFGYT

D gene: .
V gene: TRBV7-6
J gene: TRBJ1-5
CDR3 protein: ASSLGTGMSNQPQH

D gene: .
V gene: TRBV18
J gene: TRBJ1-1
CDR3 protein: ASSPSGVTNTEAF

D gene: .
V gene: TRBV9
J gene: TRBJ2-1
CDR3 protein: ASSVLGGSSLPGHEQF

D gene: TRBD2
V gene: TRBV4-1
J gene: TRBJ2-7
CDR3 protein: ASSQEATSGPFLSYEQY

D gene: TRBD2
V gene: TRBV12-5
J gene: TRBJ2-3
CDR3 protein: ASGLIAGGDTQY